This T cell receptor (beta chain) was obtained from a study of early T cells in non-severe SARS-CoV-2 infection. TCRdb re-analysed the 5' RACE reads in MiXCR, keeping a single row per CDR3 protein. The sample lists 75,000 to 100,000 distinct CDR3 sequences, 14% seen once, with approximately 11% in the top ten. In this sample, this clonotype turned up a few times. Trimming left V 3 bases short and J 13 bases short, with 13 bases between. CDR3 length: 12 amino acids. CDR1 SGHDN and CDR2 FVKESK come from the germline V gene. The sequence derives from an adult who was a healthcare worker with PCR-confirmed SARS-CoV-2 infection or an uninfected control (not recorded which). J is TRBJ2-1 and V is TRBV14; D is unclear. Material for sequencing was whole blood. This CDR3 reads CASSQARVRQFF. In DNA form, the CDR3 reads TGTGCCAGCAGCCAGGCCCGGGTGCGCCAGTTCTTC.